These 15 T cell receptor beta chains were sequenced from one sample in a study of human T cells and chemical hapten exposure. Time point reported: pre-sensitization, week 0. Treatment here: therapeutic diphenylcyclopropenone sensitization with weekly scalp DPC. TCRdb re-called the RACE reads with MiXCR, one entry per CDR3 protein. The sample contains under 95,000 distinct CDR3 sequences, about 8.5% of which appear only once. The source was whole blood, collected in connection with sensitization to the hapten diphenylcyclopropenone (DPC). The receptors derive from a man between 40 and 49 years old with alopecia areata. Some clones in this sample may be carry-over from other donors' samples.

This clonotype has at least ten counts. The chain is built from TRBV25-1 and TRBJ1-1, with a tentative D call TRBD1 (6 bases). V lost 3 bases and J 6 bases, leaving 14 bases between the germline ends. The CDR3 spans 14 residues. Germline values: CDR1 MGHDK, CDR2 SYGVNS. CDR3 protein: CASSDGGLSAEAFF. DNA of the CDR3: TGTGCCAGCAGTGACGGGGGGCTGAGCGCTGAAGCTTTCTTT.

This clonotype appeared a few times. CDR3 region: CASKLPTGTSLHEQFF. DNA of the CDR3: TGTGCCAGCAAACTCCCAACCGGGACTAGCTTACATGAGCAGTTCTTC. V and J are TRBV6-2 or TRBV6-3 and TRBJ2-1, with TRBD2 matching over 9 bases. The germline V gene has CDR1 MNHEY and CDR2 SVGEGT. The CDR3 contains 16 residues. J gave up 8 bases and V 7 bases, and 15 bases lay outside the gene matches.

A few counts support this clonotype. CDR3 nucleotides: TGTGCCAGCAGCTACCGGGACTCCACAGATACGCAGTATTTT. As protein: CASSYRDSTDTQYF. J is TRBJ2-3 and V is TRBV5-5; the D gene is possibly TRBD2 (6 bases). CDR1 is SGHKS and CDR2 is YYEKEE in the germline V gene (reference sequence). V was shortened by 3 bases and J by 2 bases, with 10 bases between the two germline ends. The CDR3 spans 14 residues.

There are a few counts of this clonotype. The chain joins TRBV28 to TRBJ2-7; tentatively, D is TRBD1 or TRBD2 (5 bases each). The CDR3 is 12 residues long. Trimming took off 8 bases at V and 5 bases at J, with 13 bases between the two ends. CDR1 MDHEN and CDR2 SYDVKM come from the germline V gene. The CDR3 DNA follows: TGTGCCAGCGGGCCGGGGACCCACGAGCAGTACTTC. This encodes CASGPGTHEQYF. The full variable domain, with the rest looked up from reference TRBV28 and TRBJ2-7, is DVKVTQSSRYLVKRTGEKVFLECVQDMDHENMFWYRQDPGLGLRLIYFSYDVKMKEKGDIPEGYSVSREKKERFSLILESASTNQTSMYLCASGPGTHEQYFGPGTRLTVT.

The chain employs TRBV9 and TRBJ1-2, with no clear D. V was trimmed by 4 bases and J by 3 bases, leaving 13 bases between them. Germline values: CDR1 SGDLS, CDR2 YYNGEE. The CDR3 contains 14 residues. CDR3 residues: CASSPEGFDYGYTF. In DNA, the CDR3 is TGTGCCAGCAGCCCAGAAGGGTTCGACTATGGCTACACCTTC. The complete variable domain, with remaining parts taken from reference TRBV9 and TRBJ1-2, reads DSGVTQTPKHLITATGQRVTLRCSPRSGDLSVYWYQQSLDQGLQFLIQYYNGEERAKGNILERFSAQQFPDLHSELNLSSLELGDSALYFCASSPEGFDYGYTFGSGTRLTVV.

This clonotype was counted many times. The J gene is TRBJ1-2, the V gene TRBV11-2; 7 bases match TRBD1. Germline CDR1 is SGHAT and CDR2 is FQNNGV. V gave up 1 base and J gave up 8 bases; unmatched junction bases: 4. The CDR3 runs to 13 residues. The CDR3 region has the DNA TGTGCCAGCAGCTTAGGGACAGGCAGAGGCTACACCTTC. Translating it yields CASSLGTGRGYTF.

This clonotype has only a few counts. This chain joins TRBV11-1 and TRBJ2-4; D unclear. Trimming took 2 bases from V and 5 from J, leaving 7 bases between them. Germline CDR1 SGHAT, CDR2 FQDESV (reference sequence). This CDR3 comprises 13 residues. DNA for the CDR3: TGTGCCAGCAGCTTATGGGCTGAAAACATTCAGTACTTC. Its protein product is CASSLWAENIQYF.

In this sample, this clonotype turned up many times. The V call is TRBV30, the J call TRBJ2-2, with D hard to call. CDR3 length: 13 amino acids. Germline CDR1 is GTSNPN and CDR2 is SVGIG (reference sequence). The V and J ends lost 1 base and 4 bases respectively, with 7 bases between them. CDR3 DNA: TGTGCCTGGAGTGGTCAGATCACCGGGGAGCTGTTTTTT. Translated, it gives CAWSGQITGELFF. Together with reference TRBV30 and TRBJ2-2, the CDR3 gives the full variable domain: SQTIHQWPATLVQPVGSPLSLECTVEGTSNPNLYWYRQAAGRGLQLLFYSVGIGQISSEVPQNLSASRPQDRQFILSSKKLLLSDSGFYLCAWSGQITGELFFGEGSRLTVL.

The chain is built from TRBV4-1 and TRBJ2-2, with 12 bases that match TRBD2. CDR3 length equals 16 residues. In germline, CDR1 is MGHRA, CDR2 YSYEKL. Trimming removed 4 bases from V and 7 bases from J; junction bases left unmatched: 7. The CDR3 sequence is CASSPSGRAGDGELFF. CDR3 bases: TGCGCCAGCAGCCCTAGCGGGAGGGCCGGGGACGGGGAGCTGTTTTTT.

This clonotype has only a few counts. This rearrangement joins TRBV3-1 to TRBJ2-3; D is uncertain. CDR1 and CDR2 (germline): LGHDT, YNNKEL (reference sequence). Deletions cut 0 bases from V and 10 bases from J, with 11 bases between. This CDR3 has 13 amino acids. CDR3 DNA: TGTGCCAGCAGCCAAGATATGGTCCAGTCGCAGTATTTT. The encoded protein is CASSQDMVQSQYF.

This clonotype was observed a handful of times. J is TRBJ2-3 and V is TRBV30; 11 bases are shared with TRBD2. The germline V gene has CDR1 GTSNPN and CDR2 SVGIG (reference sequence). This CDR3 is 14 amino acids long. With V trimmed by 5 bases and J by 4 bases, 5 bases remained unmatched. The CDR3 coding sequence is TGTGCCTGGTATAGCGGGAGGGCCCCAGATACGCAGTATTTT. Translating gives CAWYSGRAPDTQYF.

This clonotype came up a few times. The chain combines TRBV11-3 with TRBJ2-3; D gene uncertain. The V end lost 0 bases, the J end lost 0 bases, and 4 bases lay between the germline ends. This CDR3 region has 14 residues. Germline CDR1 is SGHNT and CDR2 is YENEEA. Here the CDR3 DNA reads TGTGCCAGCAGCTTAGATCCAAGCACAGATACGCAGTATTTT. Translation: CASSLDPSTDTQYF.

This clonotype showed up many times. The chain recombines TRBV24-1 with TRBJ2-5; D tentatively reads TRBD1 or TRBD2 (6 bases each). V lost 5 bases and J lost 2, with 14 bases in between. The CDR3 consists of 15 residues. Germline lookup yields CDR1 KGHDR and CDR2 SFDVKD. In DNA, the CDR3 is TGTGCCACCAGTGCAGGGGAGGTCCCTCAAGAGACCCAGTACTTC. Its protein is CATSAGEVPQETQYF.

The CDR3 sequence: CAWSYLDTRTGELFF. The CDR3 bases are TGTGCCTGGAGTTATCTTGACACCCGCACGGGGGAGCTGTTTTTT. The chain joins TRBV30 to TRBJ2-2; D is uncertain. Germline loops: CDR1 GTSNPN, CDR2 SVGIG (reference sequence). This CDR3 has 15 residues. V was clipped by 2 bases and J by 8 bases, with 18 bases between them.

In this sample, this clonotype turned up many times. V gene TRBV2 combines with J gene TRBJ2-7, with no clear D. V dropped 2 bases and J dropped 6 bases, with 8 bases sitting between them. CDR3 length: 12 residues. Looked up from germline, CDR1 is SNHLY and CDR2 is FYNNEI. CDR3 sequence reads: CASSESVGEQYV. The CDR3 DNA sequence: TGTGCCAGCAGTGAAAGCGTCGGCGAGCAGTACGTC.